What follows are 29 T cell receptor beta chains derived from one specimen sequenced in a study of beta chain features in type 1 diabetes. All of the isolated RNA was reverse transcribed, so expressed TCRB transcripts were sequenced. The assay was immunoSEQ multiplex PCR, and TCRdb's table has in-frame clones only and misses some. The sample records about 160,000 clones, approximately 7.9% being singletons. Study-level points and caveats: People with Type 1 diabetes carried modestly yet significantly shorter TCRB CDR3s in all four CD4+ subsets.

What these receptors recognize is not known. The source material was central memory CD4+ T cells from blood. These receptor sequences come from a man aged 18 to 35 with type 1 diabetes.

This chain uses TRBV18 with TRBJ2-7, with D possibly TRBD2 on 5 matching bases. From germline, CDR1 is KGHSH and CDR2 LQKENI. CDR3 length equals 16 residues. Between the trimmed V and J ends, which lost 1 base and 0 bases, there was a span of 13 bases. The CDR3 DNA reads TGTGCCAGCTCACCACAACGTAGCGCAAGCTCCTACGAGCAGTACTTC. This gives the protein CASSPQRSASSYEQYF.

This clone has only a few counts. The gene calls are TRBV27 and TRBJ2-3, with D maybe TRBD2 (6 bases). Germline loops: CDR1 MNHEY, CDR2 SMNVEV (reference sequence). This CDR3 contains 18 residues. V lost 3 bases and J 3 bases, leaving 22 bases between the germline ends. The CDR3 loop is CASSFQARGGGTTDTQYF. The CDR3 DNA is TGTGCCAGCAGTTTTCAGGCCCGTGGGGGAGGTACGACAGATACGCAGTATTTT.

This clone was observed a few times. The chain is built from TRBV30 and TRBJ2-7, with D possibly being TRBD1 (5 bases). The germline gives CDR1 GTSNPN, CDR2 SVGIG (reference sequence). V gave up 0 bases and J gave up 3 bases, with 24 bases separating them. This CDR3 region has 18 residues. CDR3 amino acids: CAWSVGPPGRKPFYEQYF. The CDR3 nucleotides read TGTGCCTGGAGTGTAGGGCCCCCAGGGCGAAAGCCCTTCTACGAGCAGTACTTC.

This clone was counted only a few times. The chain joins TRBV5-6 to TRBJ1-1; 7 positions match TRBD1. CDR1 is SGHDT and CDR2 is YYEEEE in the germline V gene. The CDR3 extends over 13 amino acids. With V trimmed by 0 bases and J by 7 bases, 3 bases remained unmatched. Here the CDR3 reads CASSLAGGNEAFF. CDR3 nucleotides: TGTGCCAGCAGCTTGGCAGGGGGTAATGAAGCTTTCTTT.

The gene calls are TRBV28 and TRBJ2-7, with a tentative D call TRBD2 (6 bases). CDR3 length: 15 amino acids. Trimming left V 6 bases short and J 7 bases short, with 22 bases between. Germline V gives CDR1 MDHEN, CDR2 SYDVKM. Here the CDR3 reads CASRGLRALAIEQYF. CDR3 nucleotides: TGTGCCAGCAGGGGACTTCGGGCGCTCGCAATTGAGCAGTACTTC. Based on the CDR3 plus reference TRBV28 and TRBJ2-7, the full variable domain is DVKVTQSSRYLVKRTGEKVFLECVQDMDHENMFWYRQDPGLGLRLIYFSYDVKMKEKGDIPEGYSVSREKKERFSLILESASTNQTSMYLCASRGLRALAIEQYFGPGTRLTVT.

The rearrangement joins TRBV11-3 to TRBJ2-5; 11 positions agree with TRBD2. The CDR3 sequence is 15 residues long. Trimming removed 5 bases from V and 5 bases from J; junction bases left unmatched: 7. Germline CDR1 SGHNT, CDR2 YENEEA. The CDR3 spells CASSRTSGRGETQYF. DNA of the CDR3: TGTGCCAGCAGCCGTACTAGCGGGAGAGGGGAGACCCAGTACTTC.

This clone has only a few counts. This rearrangement joins TRBV7-2 to TRBJ1-3, with 10 bases fitting TRBD1. Looked up from germline, CDR1 is SGHTA and CDR2 is FQGNSA. J gave up 2 bases and V 5 bases, and 3 bases lay outside the gene matches. CDR3 length: 15 amino acids. CDR3 residues: CASSRQGAAGNTIYF. DNA for the CDR3: TGTGCCAGCAGCCGACAGGGGGCGGCTGGAAACACCATATATTTT.

The J gene is TRBJ2-2, the V gene TRBV28; 9 nucleotides line up with TRBD1. This CDR3 has 17 amino acids. Germline lookup yields CDR1 MDHEN and CDR2 SYDVKM. With V trimmed by 5 bases and J by 1 base, 8 bases remained unmatched. The CDR3 is CASSPVSGQGNTGELFF. DNA for the CDR3: TGTGCCAGCAGTCCTGTCTCGGGACAGGGGAACACCGGGGAGCTGTTTTTT.

This clone occurred a few times. V usage is TRBV11-2 and J usage is TRBJ1-2; D gene uncertain. The CDR3 length is 14 residues. Per germline, CDR1 SGHAT and CDR2 FQNNGV. V was trimmed by 2 bases and J by 3 bases, leaving 10 bases between them. The CDR3 DNA reads as TGTGCCAGCAGCTTAAGTCAACGGTACTATGGCTACACCTTC. It is translated as CASSLSQRYYGYTF.

The chain uses TRBV5-6 and TRBJ1-2; the D gene is possibly TRBD1 (6 bases). V was trimmed by 2 bases and J by 8 bases, leaving 13 bases between them. CDR1 is SGHDT and CDR2 is YYEEEE in the germline V gene. CDR3 length: 13 amino acids. CDR3 region: CASSLQGPWGYTF. DNA of the CDR3: TGTGCCAGCAGCTTACAGGGCCCTTGGGGCTACACCTTC.

This clone was found many times. The chain combines TRBV7-7 with TRBJ1-2; D may be TRBD1 (5 bases). This CDR3 is built from 13 residues. In germline, CDR1 is SSHAT, CDR2 FNYEAQ (reference sequence). Trimming took 1 base from V and 5 from J, leaving 8 bases between them. CDR3 nucleotides: TGTGCCAGCAGCTTAGAGGCAGGGTATGGCTACACCTTC. Its protein is CASSLEAGYGYTF.

In its sample, this clone was seen a few times. A much larger clone lies one base from this, so it may be a read error. The rearrangement joins TRBV9 to TRBJ1-1; D is possibly TRBD1 (5 bases). CDR3 length: 13 amino acids. Trimming cost V 4 bases and J 1 base, with 8 bases left between them. Germline V gives CDR1 SGDLS, CDR2 YYNGEE. CDR3: CASSFGQNTEAFF. For the CDR3, the DNA is TGTGCCAGCAGCTTTGGACAGAACACTGAAGCTTTCTTT.

The chain joins TRBV7-2 to TRBJ2-1; 7 bases align to TRBD1. CDR1 SGHTA and CDR2 FQGNSA come from the germline V gene. V was clipped by 0 bases and J by 10 bases; unmatched bases: 9. This CDR3 spans 15 amino acids. Here the CDR3 DNA reads TGTGCCAGCAGCTTAGCAGGGGGCCTTGGGTCCGAGCAGTTCTTC. It yields the protein CASSLAGGLGSEQFF.

Ten or more counts support this clone. The chain links TRBV29-1 to TRBJ2-4; D might be TRBD1 (6 bases). Looked up from germline, CDR1 is SQVTM and CDR2 is ANQGSEA. Trimming shortened V by 6 bases and J by 6 bases, and 12 bases separated the two germline ends. The CDR3 is 12 residues long. Here the CDR3 reads CSVALGGNIQYF. CDR3 nucleotide sequence: TGCAGCGTCGCACTAGGGGGAAACATTCAGTACTTC.

This clone was counted a few times. The V and J genes are TRBV30 and TRBJ1-1, with TRBD1 matching 7 bases. The ends lost 5 bases at V and 4 bases at J; junction bases unmatched: 10. CDR3 length: 14 amino acids. Germline CDR1 reads GTSNPN; CDR2 reads SVGIG (reference sequence). CDR3: CAWGQQGLATEAFF. CDR3 in DNA: TGTGCCTGGGGACAACAGGGGTTAGCCACTGAAGCTTTCTTT.

The chain uses TRBV20-1 and TRBJ1-1; D gene ambiguous. Germline CDR1 reads DFQATT; CDR2 reads SNEGSKA (reference sequence). This CDR3 spans 11 amino acids. Trimming pared 8 bases from V and 6 bases from J, leaving 13 bases between. CDR3: CSPLGEAEAFF. The CDR3 DNA sequence: TGCAGTCCCCTTGGGGAGGCTGAAGCTTTCTTT.

The chain is built from TRBV30 and TRBJ2-1; TRBD2 aligns across 12 bases. Germline loops: CDR1 GTSNPN, CDR2 SVGIG (reference sequence). Trimming at V came to 2 bases and at J to 5 bases, leaving 10 bases not matched to a gene. The CDR3 has 17 residues. The CDR3 loop is CAWSFPRGLAGNNEQFF. The CDR3 nucleotides read TGTGCCTGGAGTTTTCCCCGGGGACTAGCGGGTAACAATGAGCAGTTCTTC.

The J gene is TRBJ1-2, the V gene TRBV14; D perhaps matches TRBD1 (5 bases). Germline V CDR1 and CDR2: SGHDN, FVKESK. CDR3 size: 13 residues. Deletions cut 2 bases from V and 4 bases from J, with 8 bases between. DNA for the CDR3: TGTGCCAGCAGCCAAAAACAGGCCTATGGCTACACCTTC. This codes for CASSQKQAYGYTF.

The chain carries TRBV5-6 and TRBJ1-5; tentative D call: TRBD1 (6 bases). The CDR3 is 18 residues long. Trimming stripped 4 bases from V and 0 bases from J, with 20 bases between. The germline V gene encodes CDR1 SGHDT and CDR2 YYEEEE. This chain's CDR3 is CASSQSRDTFYSNQPQHF. CDR3 nucleotides: TGTGCCAGCAGCCAGTCCCGGGACACATTCTATAGCAATCAGCCCCAGCATTTT. Full variable domain (remainder filled in from reference TRBV5-6 and TRBJ1-5): DAGVTQSPTHLIKTRGQQVTLRCSPKSGHDTVSWYQQALGQGPQFIFQYYEEEERQRGNFPDRFSGHQFPNYSSELNVNALLLGDSALYLCASSQSRDTFYSNQPQHFGDGTRLSIL.

This clone was counted once. In nucleotides, the CDR3 is TGTGCCAGCAGCCGGACAGGCCAAAATTCACCCCTCCACTTT. The encoded protein is CASSRTGQNSPLHF. This chain uses TRBV7-9 with TRBJ1-6, with 7 bases lining up with TRBD1. Germline values: CDR1 SEHNR, CDR2 FQNEAQ (reference sequence). V gave up 5 bases and J gave up 7 bases; unmatched junction bases: 5. The CDR3 is 14 amino acids.

This clone was counted only a few times. The V call is TRBV6-6, the J call TRBJ2-5; 10 positions agree with TRBD2. Looked up from germline, CDR1 is MNHNY and CDR2 is SVGAGI (reference sequence). V trimming: 2 bases; J trimming: 7 bases; junction bases outside the gene matches: 7. The CDR3 runs to 15 residues. The CDR3 loop reads CASSYPQREGGTQYF. The CDR3 DNA is TGTGCCAGCAGTTACCCACAGCGGGAGGGCGGGACCCAGTACTTC.

This clone was picked up a small number of times. The rearrangement uses TRBV30 and TRBJ1-3; no definite D call. This CDR3 region has 13 residues. The germline V gene has CDR1 GTSNPN and CDR2 SVGIG (reference sequence). Trimming left V 2 bases short and J 2 bases short, with 7 bases between. DNA for the CDR3: TGTGCCTGGAGTATGGAGACTGGAAACACCATATATTTT. It specifies CAWSMETGNTIYF.

CDR3 residues: CASSPDGTGVYGYTF. In DNA form, the CDR3 reads TGCGCCAGCAGCCCGGACGGGACAGGGGTCTATGGCTACACCTTC. The V and J genes are TRBV5-1 and TRBJ1-2; TRBD1 aligns across 10 bases. Germline CDR1 reads SGHRS; CDR2 reads YFSETQ. Germline trimming cut 4 bases from V and 4 bases from J; bases unmatched to any gene: 7. The CDR3 covers 15 residues.

In this sample, this clone turned up a few times. J is TRBJ2-1 and V is TRBV6-6; TRBD2 is a possible D gene (6 bases). Germline V gene lookup returns CDR1 MNHNY and CDR2 SVGAGI (reference sequence). The CDR3 is made up of 15 amino acids. Trimming removed 5 bases at V and 8 bases at J, with 19 bases between. As DNA, the CDR3 is TGTGCCAGCAGTCCCCGGGACTTGGGGCGCGATGAGCAGTTCTTC. It codes for CASSPRDLGRDEQFF.

CDR3 region: CASSLDQGGSISYNEQFF. In DNA form, the CDR3 reads TGTGCCAGCAGCTTAGATCAGGGCGGGAGTATCTCCTACAATGAGCAGTTCTTC. The chain links TRBV11-3 to TRBJ2-1; 7 bases are shared with TRBD2. This CDR3 comprises 18 residues. Germline V gene lookup returns CDR1 SGHNT and CDR2 YENEEA. Trimming at V came to 0 bases and at J to 0 bases, leaving 8 bases not matched to a gene.

This chain connects TRBV7-2 to TRBJ1-5, with TRBD1 matching over 9 bases. The trim removed 4 bases at V and 7 bases at J, leaving 2 bases unmatched. CDR3 length: 13 amino acids. Germline V gene data show CDR1 as SGHTA and CDR2 as FQGNSA. The CDR3 loop is CASSWGQGQPQHF. The CDR3 nucleotides read TGTGCCAGCAGCTGGGGACAGGGCCAGCCCCAGCATTTT.

The table lists this clone with a few counts. The chain links TRBV28 to TRBJ2-7; TRBD1 agrees at 9 bases. This CDR3 region has 14 residues. The V and J ends lost 3 bases and 0 bases, in that order; junction bases with no gene match: 0. Germline V gene lookup returns CDR1 MDHEN and CDR2 SYDVKM. The CDR3: CASSLTGGSYEQYF. In DNA form, the CDR3 reads TGTGCCAGCAGTTTGACAGGGGGCTCCTACGAGCAGTACTTC.

This sequence joins TRBV5-6 and TRBJ1-5; no clear D gene. CDR1 is SGHDT and CDR2 is YYEEEE in the germline V gene. The V end lost 4 bases, the J end lost 0 bases, and 14 bases lay between the germline ends. The CDR3 is made up of 16 amino acids. Written as DNA, the CDR3 is TGTGCCAGCAGCGCGGCCTACGTAGATAGCAATCAGCCCCAGCATTTT. Protein: CASSAAYVDSNQPQHF. Looking up the rest from reference TRBV5-6 and TRBJ1-5 gives the full variable domain: DAGVTQSPTHLIKTRGQQVTLRCSPKSGHDTVSWYQQALGQGPQFIFQYYEEEERQRGNFPDRFSGHQFPNYSSELNVNALLLGDSALYLCASSAAYVDSNQPQHFGDGTRLSIL.

This clone was seen a handful of times. The chain employs TRBV5-5 and TRBJ2-5; 9 bases fit TRBD1. Germline CDR1 reads SGHKS; CDR2 reads YYEKEE (reference sequence). The CDR3 loop spans 14 amino acids. Trimming cost V 4 bases and J 2 bases; bases outside gene matches: 3. CDR3 DNA: TGTGCCAGCAGCCGGACAGGGGTTCAAGAGACCCAGTACTTC. As protein: CASSRTGVQETQYF. The variable domain in full, with the rest retrieved from reference TRBV5-5 and TRBJ2-5, is DAGVTQSPTHLIKTRGQQVTLRCSPISGHKSVSWYQQVLGQGPQFIFQYYEKEERGRGNFPDRFSARQFPNYSSELNVNALLLGDSALYLCASSRTGVQETQYFGPGTRLLVL.